The clone carrying this TCR beta chain showed up many times. Amplification of TCR beta CDR3 regions used RNA as the template. The primer set for the first-round RT-PCR of the TCR CDR3 was HTBI. TCRdb re-analysed the multiplex PCR reads in MiXCR, keeping a single row per CDR3 protein. The table has some 550,000 distinct CDR3 sequences, about 20% seen once; the top ten hold 26%. Used for diagnoses were clinical symptoms, serum thyroxine and TRAb, thyroid ultrasound and orbital computed tomography. The source of the sample is a study of T cells in Graves' hyperthyroidism and ophthalmopathy. Germline CDR1 and CDR2: MNHNS and SASEGT. V lost 6 bases, J lost 7 bases, and 18 bases lay in between. This CDR3 region has 14 residues.

The V call is TRBV6-1, the J call TRBJ1-2, with D perhaps matching TRBD1 (6 bases). The TCR comes from a man between 18 and 29 years old with Graves' hyperthyroidism. The sample taken for sequencing was blood. The CDR3 nucleotides read TGTGCCAGCAGCGCTAACCCAGGGGATGCTGGCTACACCTTC. Amino acid sequence: CASSANPGDAGYTF.